This note documents a single T cell receptor (beta chain) sequence. Profiled with immunoSEQ multiplex PCR; TCRdb holds only in-frame clones, not every one. The sample has roughly 360,000 clones; roughly 80% are singletons. This specimen belongs to a study of blood T cell repertoires in COVID-19. Input material: peripheral blood. This receptor was obtained from a human donor with acute or convalescent COVID-19. The donor label of this sample is uncertain.

As DNA, the CDR3 is TGTGCCAGCAGTCAGACATCCACAGGGGAGCGGGAGCAGTACTTC. Amino acids: CASSQTSTGEREQYF. The rearrangement joins TRBV11-2 to TRBJ2-7; the match to TRBD1 covers 7 bases. V gave up 6 bases and J gave up 7 bases; unmatched junction bases: 15. This CDR3 is built from 15 residues. The V gene's germline CDR1 is SGHAT and CDR2 FQNNGV.